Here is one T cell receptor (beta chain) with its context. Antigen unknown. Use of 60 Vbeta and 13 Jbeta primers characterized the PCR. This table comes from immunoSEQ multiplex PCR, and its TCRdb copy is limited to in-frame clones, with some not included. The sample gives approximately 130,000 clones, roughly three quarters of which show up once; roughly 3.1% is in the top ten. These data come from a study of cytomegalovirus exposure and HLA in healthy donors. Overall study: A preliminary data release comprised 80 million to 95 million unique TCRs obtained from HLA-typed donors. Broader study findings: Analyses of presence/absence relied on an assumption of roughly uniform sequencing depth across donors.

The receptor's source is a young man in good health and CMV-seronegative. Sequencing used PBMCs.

The DNA of the CDR3 is TGTGCCAGCAGTTTAGGCGGCGGGGCCTCCTACGAGCAGTACTTC. This encodes CASSLGGGASYEQYF. The rearrangement joins TRBV27 to TRBJ2-7; a possible D gene is TRBD2 (6 bases). The CDR3 sequence is 15 residues long. Per germline, CDR1 MNHEY and CDR2 SMNVEV (reference sequence). Trimming took 2 bases from V and 0 from J, leaving 11 bases between them.